This T cell receptor beta chain was captured in a study of radiotherapy plus CTLA-4 blockade in lung cancer. Some clones are missing from TCRdb's copy, which holds only in-frame ones; the method was immunoSEQ multiplex PCR. The sample comprises around 71,000 clones, around 77% of which are singletons, and approximately 16% rests with the top ten. This clonotype was sampled from a human donor with non-small cell lung cancer whose response to radiotherapy plus ipilimumab could not be evaluated. Some clones in this sample may be carry-over from other donors' samples. The sample was peripheral blood, taken from a patient treated with radiotherapy plus ipilimumab.

The CDR3 spells CSATRSSPNTEAFF. The CDR3 bases are TGCAGCGCGACTCGGAGTTCTCCGAACACTGAAGCTTTCTTT. The chain joins TRBV29-1 to TRBJ1-1; D is ambiguous. CDR1 and CDR2 from the germline V gene are SQVTM and ANQGSEA. Trimming cost V 7 bases and J 1 base, with 16 bases left between them. There are 14 residues in the CDR3.